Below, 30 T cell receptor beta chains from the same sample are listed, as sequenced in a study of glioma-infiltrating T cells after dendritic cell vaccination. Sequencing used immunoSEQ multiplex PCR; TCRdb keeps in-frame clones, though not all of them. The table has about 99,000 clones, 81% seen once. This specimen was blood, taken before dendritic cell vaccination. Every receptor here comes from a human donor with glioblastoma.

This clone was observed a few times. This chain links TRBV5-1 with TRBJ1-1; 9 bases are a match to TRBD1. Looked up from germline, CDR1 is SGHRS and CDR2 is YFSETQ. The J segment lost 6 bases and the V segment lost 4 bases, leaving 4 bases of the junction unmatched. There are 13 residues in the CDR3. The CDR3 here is CASSRTGAAEAFF. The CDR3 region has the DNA TGCGCCAGCAGCAGGACAGGGGCGGCTGAAGCTTTCTTT.

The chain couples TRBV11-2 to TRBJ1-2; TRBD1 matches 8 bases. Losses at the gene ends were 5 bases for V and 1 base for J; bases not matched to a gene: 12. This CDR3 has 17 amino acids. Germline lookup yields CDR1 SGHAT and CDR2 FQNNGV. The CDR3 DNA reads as TGTGCCAGCAGCCCGGGGCAGGGGGCATATTATAACTATGGCTACACCTTC. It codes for CASSPGQGAYYNYGYTF.

CDR3 DNA sequence: TGCGCCAGCAGCTTGATGGGGCTTGGGGGCGTTGACTATGGCTACACCTTC. This encodes CASSLMGLGGVDYGYTF. This chain uses TRBV5-1 with TRBJ1-2; D perhaps matches TRBD1 (6 bases). The CDR3 totals 17 residues. The germline V gene has CDR1 SGHRS and CDR2 YFSETQ. Deletions cut 1 base from V and 3 bases from J, with 19 bases between.

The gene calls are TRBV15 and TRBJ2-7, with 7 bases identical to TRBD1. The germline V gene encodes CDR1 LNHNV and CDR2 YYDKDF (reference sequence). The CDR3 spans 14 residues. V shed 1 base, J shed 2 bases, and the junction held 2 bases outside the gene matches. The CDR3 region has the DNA TGTGCCACCAGCAGAGGACAGGGTACCTACGAGCAGTACTTC. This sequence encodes CATSRGQGTYEQYF.

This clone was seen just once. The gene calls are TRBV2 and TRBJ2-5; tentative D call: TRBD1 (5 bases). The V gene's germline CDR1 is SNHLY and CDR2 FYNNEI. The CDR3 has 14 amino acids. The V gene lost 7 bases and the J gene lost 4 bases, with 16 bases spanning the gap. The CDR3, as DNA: TGTGCCAGCAAGGGGCCCTCAACGTCAGAGACCCAGTACTTC. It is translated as CASKGPSTSETQYF.

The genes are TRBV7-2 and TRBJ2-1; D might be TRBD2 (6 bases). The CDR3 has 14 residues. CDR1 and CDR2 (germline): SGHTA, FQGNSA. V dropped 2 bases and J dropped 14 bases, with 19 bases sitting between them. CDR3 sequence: CASSLSGEGMSKFF. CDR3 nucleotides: TGTGCCAGCAGCTTATCGGGGGAAGGAATGAGCAAGTTCTTC.

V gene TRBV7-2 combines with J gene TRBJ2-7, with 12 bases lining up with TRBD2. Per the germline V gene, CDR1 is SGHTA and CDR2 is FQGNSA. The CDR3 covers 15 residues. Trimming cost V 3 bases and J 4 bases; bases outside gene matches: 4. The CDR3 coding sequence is TGTGCCAGCAGCTTCCTAGCGGGGGGGAGGTACGAGCAGTACTTC. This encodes CASSFLAGGRYEQYF.

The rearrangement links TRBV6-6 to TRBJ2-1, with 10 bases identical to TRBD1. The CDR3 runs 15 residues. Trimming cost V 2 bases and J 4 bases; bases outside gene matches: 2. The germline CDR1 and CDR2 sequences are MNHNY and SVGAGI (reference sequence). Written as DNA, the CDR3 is TGTGCCAGCAGTTACGCGGGACAGGGGTACAATGAGCAGTTCTTC. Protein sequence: CASSYAGQGYNEQFF.

CDR3 coding DNA: TGTGCCAGCAGCTTGGGACAGGGTTTACGAGTTTACACCTTC. Amino acid sequence: CASSLGQGLRVYTF. J is TRBJ1-2 and V is TRBV7-8; 9 nucleotides match TRBD1. CDR3 size: 14 residues. In germline, CDR1 is SGHVS, CDR2 FQNEAQ. V trimming: 3 bases; J trimming: 11 bases; junction bases outside the gene matches: 10.

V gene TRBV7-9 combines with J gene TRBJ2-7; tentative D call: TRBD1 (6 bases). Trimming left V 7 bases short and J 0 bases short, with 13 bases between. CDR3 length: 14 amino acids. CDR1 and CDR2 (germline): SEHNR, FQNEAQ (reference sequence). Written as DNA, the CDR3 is TGTGCCAGCACCGCCGGGACAACCTCCTACGAGCAGTACTTC. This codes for CASTAGTTSYEQYF.

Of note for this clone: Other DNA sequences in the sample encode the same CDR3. The CDR3 sequence: CASRGGGYTF. The CDR3 DNA reads TGTGCCAGCAGGGGAGGTGGCTACACCTTC. The chain couples TRBV6-6 to TRBJ1-2; D gene ambiguous. CDR1 is MNHNY and CDR2 is SVGAGI in the germline V gene (reference sequence). The CDR3 is 10 residues long. Trimming removed 6 bases from V and 7 bases from J, with 6 bases in between.

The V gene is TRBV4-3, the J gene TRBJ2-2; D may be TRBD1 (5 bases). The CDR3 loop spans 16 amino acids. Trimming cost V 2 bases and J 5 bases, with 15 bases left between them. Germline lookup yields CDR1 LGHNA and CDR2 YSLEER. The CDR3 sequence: CASSQSEGARTGELFF. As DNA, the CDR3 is TGCGCCAGCAGCCAATCCGAAGGGGCGCGGACCGGGGAGCTGTTTTTT.

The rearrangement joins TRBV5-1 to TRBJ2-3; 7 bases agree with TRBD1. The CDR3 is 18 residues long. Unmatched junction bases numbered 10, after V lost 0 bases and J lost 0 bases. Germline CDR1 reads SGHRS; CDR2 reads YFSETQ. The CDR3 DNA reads TGCGCCAGCAGCTTGGCCGGACAGGCTAGCTCAAGCACAGATACGCAGTATTTT. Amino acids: CASSLAGQASSSTDTQYF.

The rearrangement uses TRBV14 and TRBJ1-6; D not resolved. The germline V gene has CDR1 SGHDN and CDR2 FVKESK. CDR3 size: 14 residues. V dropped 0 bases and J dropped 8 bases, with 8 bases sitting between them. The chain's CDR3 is CASSQELGDSPLHF. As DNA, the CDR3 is TGTGCCAGCAGCCAAGAGCTCGGGGATTCACCCCTCCACTTT.

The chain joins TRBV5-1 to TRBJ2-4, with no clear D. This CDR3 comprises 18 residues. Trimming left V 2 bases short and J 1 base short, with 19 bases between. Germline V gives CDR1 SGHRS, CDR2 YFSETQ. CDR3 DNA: TGCGCCAGCAGCTTCAGTCCTGCGGTGCTTGGGGCCAAAAACATTCAGTACTTC. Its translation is CASSFSPAVLGAKNIQYF. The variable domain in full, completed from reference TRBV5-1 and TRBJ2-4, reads KAGVTQTPRYLIKTRGQQVTLSCSPISGHRSVSWYQQTPGQGLQFLFEYFSETQRNKGNFPGRFSGRQFSNSRSEMNVSTLELGDSALYLCASSFSPAVLGAKNIQYFGAGTRLSVL.

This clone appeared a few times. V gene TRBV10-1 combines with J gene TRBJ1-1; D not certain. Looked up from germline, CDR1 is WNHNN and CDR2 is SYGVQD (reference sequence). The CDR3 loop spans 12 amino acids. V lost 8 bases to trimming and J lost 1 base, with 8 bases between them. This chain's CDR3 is CASSTANTEAFF. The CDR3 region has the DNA TGCGCCAGCTCTACAGCGAACACTGAAGCTTTCTTT.

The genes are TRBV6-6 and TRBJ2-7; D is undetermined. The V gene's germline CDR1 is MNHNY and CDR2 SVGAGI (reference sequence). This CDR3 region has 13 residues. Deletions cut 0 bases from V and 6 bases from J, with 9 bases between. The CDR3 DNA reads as TGTGCCAGCAGTTACTCGACTGTAGGCGAGCAGTACTTC. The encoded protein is CASSYSTVGEQYF.

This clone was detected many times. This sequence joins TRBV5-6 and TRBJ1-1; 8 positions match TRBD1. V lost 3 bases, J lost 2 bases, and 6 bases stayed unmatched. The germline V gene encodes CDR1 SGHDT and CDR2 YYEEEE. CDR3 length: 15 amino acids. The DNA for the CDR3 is TGTGCCAGCAGCTCCTCGACAGGGGAAAACACTGAAGCTTTCTTT. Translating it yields CASSSSTGENTEAFF. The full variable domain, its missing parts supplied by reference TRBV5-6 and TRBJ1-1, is DAGVTQSPTHLIKTRGQQVTLRCSPKSGHDTVSWYQQALGQGPQFIFQYYEEEERQRGNFPDRFSGHQFPNYSSELNVNALLLGDSALYLCASSSSTGENTEAFFGQGTRLTVV.

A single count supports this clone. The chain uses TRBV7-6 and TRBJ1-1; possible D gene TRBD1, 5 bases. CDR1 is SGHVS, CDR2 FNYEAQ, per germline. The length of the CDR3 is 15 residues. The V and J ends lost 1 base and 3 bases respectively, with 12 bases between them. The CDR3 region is CASSLVQGMDTEAFF. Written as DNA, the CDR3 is TGTGCCAGCAGCTTAGTTCAGGGCATGGACACTGAAGCTTTCTTT.

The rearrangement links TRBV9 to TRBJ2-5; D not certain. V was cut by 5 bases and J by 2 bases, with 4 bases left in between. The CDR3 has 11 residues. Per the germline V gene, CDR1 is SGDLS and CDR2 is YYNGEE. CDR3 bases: TGTGCCAGCAGTATTCAAGAGACCCAGTACTTC. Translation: CASSIQETQYF.

The CDR3 here is CASSSQTSGEETQYF. The CDR3 region has the DNA TGTGCCAGCAGTTCCCAGACTAGCGGGGAAGAGACCCAGTACTTC. The chain combines TRBV27 with TRBJ2-5; 11 bases match TRBD2. After removal of 4 bases from V and 3 bases from J, the junction contained 4 bases not matched to a gene. This CDR3 is built from 15 residues. Per germline, CDR1 MNHEY and CDR2 SMNVEV (reference sequence).

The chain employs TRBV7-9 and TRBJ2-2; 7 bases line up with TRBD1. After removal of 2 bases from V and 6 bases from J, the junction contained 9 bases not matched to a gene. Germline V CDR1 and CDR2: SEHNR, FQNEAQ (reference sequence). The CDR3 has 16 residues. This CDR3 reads CASSLFEAGGPGELFF. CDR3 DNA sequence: TGTGCCAGCAGCTTATTTGAGGCAGGGGGTCCCGGGGAGCTGTTTTTT.

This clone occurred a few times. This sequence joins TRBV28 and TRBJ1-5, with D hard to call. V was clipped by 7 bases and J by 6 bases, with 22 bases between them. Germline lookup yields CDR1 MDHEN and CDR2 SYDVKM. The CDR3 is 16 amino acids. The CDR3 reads CASTPLERLSGQPQHF. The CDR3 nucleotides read TGTGCCAGCACCCCACTCGAGAGGTTAAGCGGTCAGCCCCAGCATTTT.

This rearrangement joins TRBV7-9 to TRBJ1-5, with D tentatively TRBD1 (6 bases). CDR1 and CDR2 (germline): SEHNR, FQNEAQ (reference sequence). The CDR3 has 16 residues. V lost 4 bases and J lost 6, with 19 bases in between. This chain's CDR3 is CASSSDTGRRRQPQHF. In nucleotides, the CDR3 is TGTGCCAGCAGCTCCGATACAGGGAGACGTCGTCAGCCCCAGCATTTT.

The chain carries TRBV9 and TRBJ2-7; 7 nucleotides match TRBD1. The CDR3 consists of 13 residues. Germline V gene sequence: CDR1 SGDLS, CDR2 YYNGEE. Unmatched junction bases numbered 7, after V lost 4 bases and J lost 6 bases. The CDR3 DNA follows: TGTGCCAGCAGCACCGACAGGGCCGGCGAGCAGTACTTC. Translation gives CASSTDRAGEQYF. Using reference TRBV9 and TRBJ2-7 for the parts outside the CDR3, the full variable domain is DSGVTQTPKHLITATGQRVTLRCSPRSGDLSVYWYQQSLDQGLQFLIQYYNGEERAKGNILERFSAQQFPDLHSELNLSSLELGDSALYFCASSTDRAGEQYFGPGTRLTVT.

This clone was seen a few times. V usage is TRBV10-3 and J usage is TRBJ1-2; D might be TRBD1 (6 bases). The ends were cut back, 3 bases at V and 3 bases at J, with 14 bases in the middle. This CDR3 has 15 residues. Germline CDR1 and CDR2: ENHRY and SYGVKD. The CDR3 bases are TGTGCCATCAGTGATCCCAGGGCAGGGGACTATGGCTACACCTTC. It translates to CAISDPRAGDYGYTF.

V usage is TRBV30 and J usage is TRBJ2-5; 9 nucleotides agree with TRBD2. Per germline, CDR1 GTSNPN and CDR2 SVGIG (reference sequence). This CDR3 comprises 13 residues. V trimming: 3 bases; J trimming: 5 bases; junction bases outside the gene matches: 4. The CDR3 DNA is TGTGCCTGGAGGCGGGGGGGCGCGGAGACCCAGTACTTC. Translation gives CAWRRGGAETQYF.

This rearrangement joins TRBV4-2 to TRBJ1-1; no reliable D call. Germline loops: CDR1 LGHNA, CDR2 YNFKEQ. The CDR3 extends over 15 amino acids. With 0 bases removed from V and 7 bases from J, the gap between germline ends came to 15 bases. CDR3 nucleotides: TGTGCCAGCAGCCAAGATTCCCCGGGTCTGAGTGAAGCTTTCTTT. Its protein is CASSQDSPGLSEAFF.

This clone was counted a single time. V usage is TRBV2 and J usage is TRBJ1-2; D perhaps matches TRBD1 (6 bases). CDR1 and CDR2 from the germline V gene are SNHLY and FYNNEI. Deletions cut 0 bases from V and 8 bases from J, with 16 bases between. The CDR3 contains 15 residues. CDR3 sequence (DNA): TGTGCCAGCAGTGAAGCTCGGGGGGGCGGTGGCGGCTACACCTTC. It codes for CASSEARGGGGGYTF.

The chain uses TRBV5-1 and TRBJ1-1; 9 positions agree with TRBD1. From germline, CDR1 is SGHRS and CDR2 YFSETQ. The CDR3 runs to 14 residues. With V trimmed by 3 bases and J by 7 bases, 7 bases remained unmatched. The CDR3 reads CASSSTGGEGEAFF. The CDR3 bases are TGCGCCAGCAGCTCGACAGGGGGAGAGGGTGAAGCTTTCTTT.